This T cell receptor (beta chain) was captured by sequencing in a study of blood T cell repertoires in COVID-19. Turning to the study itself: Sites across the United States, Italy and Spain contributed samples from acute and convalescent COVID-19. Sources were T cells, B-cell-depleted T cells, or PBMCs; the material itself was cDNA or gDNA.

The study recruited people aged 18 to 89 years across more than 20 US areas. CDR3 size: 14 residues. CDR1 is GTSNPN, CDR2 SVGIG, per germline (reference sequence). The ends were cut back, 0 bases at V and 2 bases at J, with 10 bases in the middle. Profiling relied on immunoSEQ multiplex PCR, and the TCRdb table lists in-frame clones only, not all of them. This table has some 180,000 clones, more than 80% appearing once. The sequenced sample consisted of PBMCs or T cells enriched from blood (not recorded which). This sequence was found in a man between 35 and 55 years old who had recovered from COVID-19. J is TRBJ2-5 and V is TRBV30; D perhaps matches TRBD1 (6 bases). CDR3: CAWSVLGAQETQYF. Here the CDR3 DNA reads TGTGCCTGGAGTGTTTTGGGGGCTCAAGAGACCCAGTACTTC.